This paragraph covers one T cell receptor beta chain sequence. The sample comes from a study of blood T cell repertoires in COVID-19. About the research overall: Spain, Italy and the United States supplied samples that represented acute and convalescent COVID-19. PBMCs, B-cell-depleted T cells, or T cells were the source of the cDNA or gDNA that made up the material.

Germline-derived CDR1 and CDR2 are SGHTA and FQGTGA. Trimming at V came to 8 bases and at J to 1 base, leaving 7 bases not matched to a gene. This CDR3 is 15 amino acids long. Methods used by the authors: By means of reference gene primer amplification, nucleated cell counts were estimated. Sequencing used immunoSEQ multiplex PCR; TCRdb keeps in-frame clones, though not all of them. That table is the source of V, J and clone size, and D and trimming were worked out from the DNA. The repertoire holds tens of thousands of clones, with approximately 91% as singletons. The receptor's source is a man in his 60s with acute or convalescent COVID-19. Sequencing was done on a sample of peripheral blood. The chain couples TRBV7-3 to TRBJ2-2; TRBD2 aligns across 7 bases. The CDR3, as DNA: TGTGCCAGCCGCGGGGGAGCGGAGAACACCGGGGAGCTGTTTTTT. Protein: CASRGGAENTGELFF.